What follows describes a single T cell receptor beta chain. The PCR had 60 Vbeta and 13 Jbeta primers. Some clones are missing from TCRdb's copy, which holds only in-frame ones; the method was immunoSEQ multiplex PCR. The sample includes about 180,000 clones, 70% to 85% of them seen just once. The sample belongs to a study of cytomegalovirus exposure and HLA in healthy donors. The CDR3 is made up of 14 amino acids. V was cut by 3 bases and J by 0 bases, with 8 bases left in between. CDR1 and CDR2 from the germline V gene are KGHSH and LQKENI. Sample: PBMCs. This chain uses TRBV18 with TRBJ1-1; no definite D call. The sequence came from a woman aged 35 to 49 in good health and CMV-seronegative. The CDR3 is CASSPQALNTEAFF. The DNA for the CDR3 is TGTGCCAGCTCACCTCAGGCGCTGAACACTGAAGCTTTCTTT. Supplemented by reference TRBV18 and TRBJ1-1, the full variable domain reads NAGVMQNPRHLVRRRGQEARLRCSPMKGHSHVYWYRQLPEEGLKFMVYLQKENIIDESGMPKERFSAEFPKEGPSILRIQQVVRGDSAAYFCASSPQALNTEAFFGQGTRLTVV.